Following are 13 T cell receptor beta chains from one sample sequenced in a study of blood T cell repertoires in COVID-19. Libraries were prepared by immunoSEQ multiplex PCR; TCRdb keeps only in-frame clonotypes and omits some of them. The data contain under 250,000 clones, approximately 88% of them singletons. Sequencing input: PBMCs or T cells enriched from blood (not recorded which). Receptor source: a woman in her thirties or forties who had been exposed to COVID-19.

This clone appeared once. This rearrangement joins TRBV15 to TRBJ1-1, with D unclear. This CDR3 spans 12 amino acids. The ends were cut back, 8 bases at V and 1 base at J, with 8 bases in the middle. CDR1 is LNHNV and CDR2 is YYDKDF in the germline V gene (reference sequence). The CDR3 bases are TGTGCCACCGAGGGAAAGAACACTGAAGCTTTCTTT. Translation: CATEGKNTEAFF.

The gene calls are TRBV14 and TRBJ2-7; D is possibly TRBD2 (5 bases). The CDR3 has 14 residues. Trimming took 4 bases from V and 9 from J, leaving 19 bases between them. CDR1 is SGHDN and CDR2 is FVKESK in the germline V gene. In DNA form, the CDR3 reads TGTGCCAGCAGCCCCGTGGAGACCTTACGGGGGCAGTACTTC. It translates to CASSPVETLRGQYF.

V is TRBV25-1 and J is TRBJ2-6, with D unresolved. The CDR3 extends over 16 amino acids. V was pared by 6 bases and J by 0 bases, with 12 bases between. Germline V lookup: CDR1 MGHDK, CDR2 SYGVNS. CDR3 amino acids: CASSRDWSSGANVLTF. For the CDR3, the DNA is TGTGCCAGCAGCAGAGACTGGAGCTCTGGGGCCAACGTCCTGACTTTC.

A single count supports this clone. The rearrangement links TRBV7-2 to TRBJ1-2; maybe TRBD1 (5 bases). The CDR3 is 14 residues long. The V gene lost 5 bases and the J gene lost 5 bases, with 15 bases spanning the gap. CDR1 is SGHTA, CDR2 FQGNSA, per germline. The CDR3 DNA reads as TGTGCCAGCAGCCTCCCCCCGGGGGGTTATGGCTACACCTTC. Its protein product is CASSLPPGGYGYTF.

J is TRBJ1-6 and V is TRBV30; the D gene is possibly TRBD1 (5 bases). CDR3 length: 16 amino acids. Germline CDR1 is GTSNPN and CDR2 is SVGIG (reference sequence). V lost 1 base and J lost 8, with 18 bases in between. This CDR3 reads CAWSDFARTRDSPLHF. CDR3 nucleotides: TGTGCCTGGAGTGATTTCGCTCGGACCAGGGATTCACCCCTCCACTTT.

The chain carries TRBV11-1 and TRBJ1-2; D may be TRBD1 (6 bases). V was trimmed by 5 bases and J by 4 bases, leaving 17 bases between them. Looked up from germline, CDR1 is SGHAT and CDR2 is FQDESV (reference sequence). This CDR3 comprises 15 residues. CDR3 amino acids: CASSQDGQLSYGYTF. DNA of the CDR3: TGTGCCAGCAGCCAGGACGGACAGCTAAGCTATGGCTACACCTTC.

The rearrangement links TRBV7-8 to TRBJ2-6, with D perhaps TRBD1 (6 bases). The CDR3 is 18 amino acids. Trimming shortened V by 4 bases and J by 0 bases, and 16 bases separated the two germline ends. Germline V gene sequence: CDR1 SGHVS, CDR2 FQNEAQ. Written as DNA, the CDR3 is TGTGCCAGCAGCTACAGGGTTAGGGATTACTCTGGGGCCAACGTCCTGACTTTC. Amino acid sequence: CASSYRVRDYSGANVLTF.

In nucleotides, the CDR3 is TGTGCCAGCAGCCCCTATAGTGGGGCGGGGACCGGGGAGCTGTTTTTT. Its translation is CASSPYSGAGTGELFF. V is TRBV5-5 and J is TRBJ2-2; D may be TRBD2 (6 bases). V lost 4 bases and J lost 5, with 18 bases in between. From germline, CDR1 is SGHKS and CDR2 YYEKEE (reference sequence). CDR3 length equals 16 residues. The whole variable domain, filled in from reference TRBV5-5 and TRBJ2-2, reads DAGVTQSPTHLIKTRGQQVTLRCSPISGHKSVSWYQQVLGQGPQFIFQYYEKEERGRGNFPDRFSARQFPNYSSELNVNALLLGDSALYLCASSPYSGAGTGELFFGEGSRLTVL.

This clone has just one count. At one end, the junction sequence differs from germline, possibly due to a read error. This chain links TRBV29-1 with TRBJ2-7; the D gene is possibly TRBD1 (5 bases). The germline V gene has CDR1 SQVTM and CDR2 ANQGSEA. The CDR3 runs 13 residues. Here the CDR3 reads CSASLQGPYQQYF. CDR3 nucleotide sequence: TGCAGCGCGAGCTTGCAGGGCCCCTACCAGCAGTACTTC.

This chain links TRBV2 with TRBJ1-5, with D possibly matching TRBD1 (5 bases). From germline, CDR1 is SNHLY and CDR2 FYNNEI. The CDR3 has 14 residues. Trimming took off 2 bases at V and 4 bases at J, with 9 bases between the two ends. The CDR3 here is CASSERSGNQPQHF. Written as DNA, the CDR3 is TGTGCCAGCAGTGAACGGTCAGGGAATCAGCCCCAGCATTTT. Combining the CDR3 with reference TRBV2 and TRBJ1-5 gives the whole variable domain EPEVTQTPSHQVTQMGQEVILRCVPISNHLYFYWYRQILGQKVEFLVSFYNNEISEKSEIFDDQFSVERPDGSNFTLKIRSTKLEDSAMYFCASSERSGNQPQHFGDGTRLSIL.

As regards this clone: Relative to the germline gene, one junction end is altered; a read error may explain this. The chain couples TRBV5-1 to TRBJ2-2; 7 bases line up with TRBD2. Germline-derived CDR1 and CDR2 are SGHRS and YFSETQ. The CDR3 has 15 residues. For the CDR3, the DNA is TGTGCCAGCAGCTTGAACGGCGGGGGAACCGGGGAGCTGTTTTTT. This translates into CASSLNGGGTGELFF.

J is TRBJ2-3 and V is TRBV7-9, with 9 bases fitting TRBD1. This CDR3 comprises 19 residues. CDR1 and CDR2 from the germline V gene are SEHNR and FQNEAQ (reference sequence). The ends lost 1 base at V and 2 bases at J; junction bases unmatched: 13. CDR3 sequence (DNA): TGTGCCAGCAGCTTAGGCCTTTACAGGGGGCCGCGGAACACAGATACGCAGTATTTT. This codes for CASSLGLYRGPRNTDTQYF.

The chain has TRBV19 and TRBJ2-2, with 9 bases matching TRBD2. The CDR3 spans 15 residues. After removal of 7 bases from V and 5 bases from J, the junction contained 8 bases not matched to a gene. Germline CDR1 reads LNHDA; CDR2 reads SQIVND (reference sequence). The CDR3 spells CASTPVLAGTGELFF. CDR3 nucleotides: TGTGCCAGTACCCCCGTGCTAGCGGGAACCGGGGAGCTGTTTTTT.